The 11 T cell receptor beta chains below come from one sample, sequenced in a study of blood T cell repertoires in COVID-19. Only in-frame clones appear in the TCRdb table, and some are missing; sequencing was by immunoSEQ multiplex PCR. The sample contains about 38,000 clones, roughly 90% of which appear only once. The sample comprised peripheral blood. These TCRs come from a human donor in a cohort sampled during active COVID-19.

This clone came up a few times. This rearrangement joins TRBV9 to TRBJ2-7, with 11 bases matching TRBD2. Germline values: CDR1 SGDLS, CDR2 YYNGEE. The V gene end was trimmed by 1 base and the J gene end by 4 bases; junction bases not matched to a gene: 7. The CDR3 consists of 16 residues. CDR3 sequence (DNA): TGTGCCAGCAGCGTAAGAGGGGGACTAGCGGTTTACGAGCAGTACTTC. Translating gives CASSVRGGLAVYEQYF.

The rearrangement links TRBV6-2 or TRBV6-3 to TRBJ2-5; TRBD1 agrees at 10 bases. Trimming cost V 6 bases and J 4 bases; bases outside gene matches: 5. Germline loops: CDR1 MNHEY, CDR2 SVGEGT. The CDR3 runs 14 residues. CDR3 coding DNA: TGTGCCAGCAGCTCCGGACAGGGGGGAGAGACCCAGTACTTC. Protein product: CASSSGQGGETQYF.

The chain links TRBV7-3 to TRBJ1-1, with no clear D. V shed 5 bases and J shed 4 bases, with 35 bases lying between them. The CDR3 is 21 amino acids. From germline, CDR1 is SGHTA and CDR2 FQGTGA. CDR3 DNA sequence: TGTGCCAGCAGCCCGCGGAGGTCAGATTCTCCCCTTAGGGAGGAGACCACTGAAGCTTTCTTT. Translating gives CASSPRRSDSPLREETTEAFF. The variable domain in full, with the rest retrieved from reference TRBV7-3 and TRBJ1-1, is GAGVSQTPSNKVTEKGKYVELRCDPISGHTALYWYRQSLGQGPEFLIYFQGTGAADDSGLPNDRFFAVRPEGSVSTLKIQRTERGDSAVYLCASSPRRSDSPLREETTEAFFGQGTRLTVV.

This clone was counted once. The V and J genes are TRBV6-5 and TRBJ2-1; D perhaps matches TRBD2 (5 bases). The ends were cut back, 0 bases at V and 5 bases at J, with 14 bases in the middle. This CDR3 comprises 16 residues. From germline, CDR1 is MNHEY and CDR2 SVGAGI. CDR3 coding DNA: TGTGCCAGCAGTTACTCGATTAGCGTCCTCCACAATGAGCAGTTCTTC. This sequence encodes CASSYSISVLHNEQFF.

The V and J genes are TRBV11-1 and TRBJ2-3; D ambiguous. V was clipped by 2 bases and J by 4 bases, with 10 bases between them. Germline CDR1 and CDR2: SGHAT and FQDESV (reference sequence). The CDR3 consists of 14 residues. As DNA, the CDR3 is TGTGCCAGCAGCTTATTGGTTTCGGCAGATACGCAGTATTTT. Its protein product is CASSLLVSADTQYF.

This clone has more than one count but fewer than ten. The V and J genes are TRBV28 and TRBJ1-6; possible D gene TRBD1, 5 bases. There are 15 residues in the CDR3. Trimming stripped 5 bases from V and 7 bases from J, with 15 bases between. CDR1 MDHEN and CDR2 SYDVKM come from the germline V gene. This chain's CDR3 is CASSLPGGGNSPLHF. The CDR3 bases are TGTGCCAGCAGTCTACCCGGTGGGGGGAATTCACCCCTCCACTTT.

The chain links TRBV5-1 to TRBJ2-1; 8 bases line up with TRBD2. The CDR3 loop spans 16 amino acids. CDR1 and CDR2 from the germline V gene are SGHRS and YFSETQ. J lost 6 bases, V lost 0 bases, and 8 bases had no gene match. CDR3 in amino acids: CASSLGYGGAVNEQFF. In DNA, the CDR3 is TGCGCCAGCAGCTTGGGTTACGGGGGGGCCGTCAATGAGCAGTTCTTC.

The chain couples TRBV4-2 to TRBJ1-1; tentatively, D is TRBD1 (5 bases). The length of the CDR3 is 14 residues. V was trimmed by 0 bases and J by 11 bases, leaving 16 bases between them. The V gene's germline CDR1 is LGHNA and CDR2 YNFKEQ. CDR3 protein: CASSQERDSPRAFF. The DNA for the CDR3 is TGTGCCAGCAGCCAAGAAAGGGACTCCCCGAGGGCTTTCTTT.

The V gene is TRBV7-8, the J gene TRBJ2-7; 8 bases align to TRBD1. After removal of 4 bases from V and 2 bases from J, the junction contained 7 bases not matched to a gene. This CDR3 has 15 residues. Germline CDR1 reads SGHVS; CDR2 reads FQNEAQ. CDR3 loop: CASSSQGASAYEQYF. The CDR3 nucleotides read TGTGCCAGCAGCTCGCAGGGGGCAAGTGCCTACGAGCAGTACTTC.

V and J are TRBV4-3 and TRBJ1-6; D not certain. V was trimmed by 1 base and J by 3 bases, leaving 7 bases between them. The CDR3 covers 15 residues. Per germline, CDR1 LGHNA and CDR2 YSLEER. The CDR3 DNA sequence: TGCGCCAGCAGCCAAGTTAACAGCTATAATTCACCCCTCCACTTT. Its translation: CASSQVNSYNSPLHF.

This clone was seen just once. A junction boundary mismatches the germline segment, possibly from a read error. The chain uses TRBV6-6 and TRBJ2-7; tentative D call: TRBD2 (6 bases). The V gene's germline CDR1 is MNHNY and CDR2 SVGAGI (reference sequence). CDR3 length equals 15 residues. The CDR3 DNA sequence: TGTGTCAGCAGTTTGCAGGGAAGCGGGCACTACGAGCAGTACTTC. It encodes CVSSLQGSGHYEQYF.